Sequencing of this T cell receptor beta chain was carried out in a study of T cell responses to AZD1222 COVID-19 vaccine. General observations from the study: Among spike-specific TCRs, nearly half reportedly target unmutated variant regions. A mostly white British donor set with more females was recruited, and clonal diversity was possibly underestimated. Spike-spanning, vaccine-associated CD4 TCRs were dominant at 160-218 and 743-854. Repertoire sampling happened only post peak T cell response.

Trimming cost V 6 bases and J 3 bases; bases outside gene matches: 12. In germline, CDR1 is MNHEY, CDR2 SMNVEV (reference sequence). The length of the CDR3 is 17 residues. Details on this clone: Its matching antigen is unknown.

TCRdb keeps only in-frame clones here, not all; method: immunoSEQ multiplex PCR. Of about 96,000 clones in the sample, about 89% were seen once. This clonotype was obtained from an adult in good health. The sample here was peripheral blood, taken on day 0 of AZD1222 vaccination. This rearrangement joins TRBV27 to TRBJ2-2, with TRBD1 matching 8 bases. This CDR3 reads CASSYRRGQADTGELFF. In DNA, the CDR3 is TGTGCCAGCAGCTACCGAAGGGGACAGGCGGACACCGGGGAGCTGTTTTTT.